This T cell receptor beta chain emerged from a study of blood T cell repertoires in COVID-19. About the study: The United States, Italy and Spain supplied acute and convalescent COVID-19 samples. T cells, B-cell-depleted T cells, or PBMCs provided the cDNA or gDNA that served as material.

CDR1 is SGHNT and CDR2 is YYREEE in the germline V gene (reference sequence). The CDR3 contains 14 residues. Between the trimmed V and J ends, which lost 4 bases and 5 bases, there was a span of 15 bases. Original analysis: Reference gene primers were amplified, and this amplification served to estimate nucleated cell counts. Assay: immunoSEQ multiplex PCR; the TCRdb copy retains only in-frame clones and omits some. V and J calls and clone size are as listed in that table; D and trimming were resolved from the DNA. Counted here are roughly 260,000 clones, 80% to 90% occurring once; the ten biggest clones make up about 4%.

The genes are TRBV5-4 and TRBJ2-5, with D possibly being TRBD1 (6 bases). The specimen sequenced was peripheral blood. The TCR sequence derives from a middle-aged woman with acute or convalescent COVID-19. CDR3 loop: CASSPQGLGETQYF. Written as DNA, the CDR3 is TGTGCCAGCAGCCCACAGGGTCTCGGGGAGACCCAGTACTTC.